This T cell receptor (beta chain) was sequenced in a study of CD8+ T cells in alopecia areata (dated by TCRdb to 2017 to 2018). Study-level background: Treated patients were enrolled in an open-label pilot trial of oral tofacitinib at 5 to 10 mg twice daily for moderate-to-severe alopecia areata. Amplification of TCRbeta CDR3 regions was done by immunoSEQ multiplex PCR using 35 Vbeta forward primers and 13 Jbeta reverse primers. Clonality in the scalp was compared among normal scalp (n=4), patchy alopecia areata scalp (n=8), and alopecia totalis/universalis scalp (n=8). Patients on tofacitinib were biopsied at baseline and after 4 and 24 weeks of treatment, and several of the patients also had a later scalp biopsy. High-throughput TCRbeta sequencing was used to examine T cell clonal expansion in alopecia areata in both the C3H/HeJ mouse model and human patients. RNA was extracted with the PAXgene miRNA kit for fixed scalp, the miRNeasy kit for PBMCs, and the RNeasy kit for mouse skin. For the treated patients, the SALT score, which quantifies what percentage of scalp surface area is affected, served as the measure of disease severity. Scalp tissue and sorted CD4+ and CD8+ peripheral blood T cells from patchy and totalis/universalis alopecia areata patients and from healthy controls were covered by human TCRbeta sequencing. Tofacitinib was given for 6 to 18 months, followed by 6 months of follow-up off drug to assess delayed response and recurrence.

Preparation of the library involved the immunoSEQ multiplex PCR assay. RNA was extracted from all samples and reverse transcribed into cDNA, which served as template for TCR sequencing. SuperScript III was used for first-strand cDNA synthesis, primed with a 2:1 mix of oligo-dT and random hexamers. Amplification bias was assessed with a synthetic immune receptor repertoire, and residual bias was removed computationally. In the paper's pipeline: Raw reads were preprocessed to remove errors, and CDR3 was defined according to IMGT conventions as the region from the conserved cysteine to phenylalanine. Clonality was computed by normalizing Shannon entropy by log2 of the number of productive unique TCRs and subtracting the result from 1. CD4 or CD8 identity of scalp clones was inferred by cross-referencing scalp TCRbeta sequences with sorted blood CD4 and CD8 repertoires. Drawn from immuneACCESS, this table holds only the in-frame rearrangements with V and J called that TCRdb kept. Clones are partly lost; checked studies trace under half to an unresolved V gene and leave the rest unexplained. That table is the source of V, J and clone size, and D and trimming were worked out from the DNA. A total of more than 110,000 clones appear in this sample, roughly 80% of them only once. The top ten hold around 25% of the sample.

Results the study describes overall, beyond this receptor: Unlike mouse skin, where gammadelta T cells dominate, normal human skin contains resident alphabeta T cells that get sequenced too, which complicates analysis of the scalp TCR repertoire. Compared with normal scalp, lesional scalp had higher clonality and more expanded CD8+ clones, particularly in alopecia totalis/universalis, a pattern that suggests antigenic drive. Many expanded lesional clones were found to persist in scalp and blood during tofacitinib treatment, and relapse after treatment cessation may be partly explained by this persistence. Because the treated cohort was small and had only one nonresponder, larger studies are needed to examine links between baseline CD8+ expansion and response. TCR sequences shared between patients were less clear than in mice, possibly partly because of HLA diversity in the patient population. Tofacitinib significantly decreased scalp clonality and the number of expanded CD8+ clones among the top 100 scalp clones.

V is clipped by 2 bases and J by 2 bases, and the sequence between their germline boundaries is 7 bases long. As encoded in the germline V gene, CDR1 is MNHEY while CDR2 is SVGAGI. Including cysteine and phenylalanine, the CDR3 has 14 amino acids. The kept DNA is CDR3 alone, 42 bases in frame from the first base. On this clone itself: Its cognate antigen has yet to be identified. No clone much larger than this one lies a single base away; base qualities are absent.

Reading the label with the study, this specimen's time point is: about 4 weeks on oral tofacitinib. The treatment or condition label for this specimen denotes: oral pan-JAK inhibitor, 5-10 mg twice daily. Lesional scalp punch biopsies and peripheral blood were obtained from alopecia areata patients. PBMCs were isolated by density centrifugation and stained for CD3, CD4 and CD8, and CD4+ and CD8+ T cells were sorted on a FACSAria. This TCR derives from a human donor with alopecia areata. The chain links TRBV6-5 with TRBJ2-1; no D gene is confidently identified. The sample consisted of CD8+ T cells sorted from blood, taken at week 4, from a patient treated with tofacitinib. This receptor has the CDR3 CASSYGSTYNEQFF. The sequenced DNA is TGTGCCAGCAGTTACGGCTCGACCTACAATGAGCAGTTCTTC.